This entry describes one T cell receptor beta chain. This sample stems from a study of blood T cell repertoires in COVID-19. Overall study: There were acute and convalescent COVID-19 samples, and they came from the United States, Italy and Spain.

The method was immunoSEQ multiplex PCR; TCRdb's version includes in-frame clones alone and lacks a portion of them. The table records 240,000 or so clones, around 85% of them present only once. Trimming took off 3 bases at V and 2 bases at J, with 13 bases between the two ends. There are 15 residues in the CDR3. Looked up from germline, CDR1 is KGHSH and CDR2 is LQKENI. This TCR came from a woman between 25 and 40 years old who had recovered from COVID-19. The genes are TRBV18 and TRBJ2-5; D possibly corresponds to TRBD1 (6 bases). The sample comprised peripheral blood. The CDR3 region is CASSPVWTVQETQYF. CDR3 DNA sequence: TGTGCCAGCTCACCGGTGTGGACAGTACAAGAGACCCAGTACTTC.